The next 14 T cell receptor beta chains were all read from a single sample in a study of post-analysis software for immune sequencing data (dated by TCRdb to 2015 to 2017). For these TCRs, the target antigens are not known. What the study reported, not specific to this receptor: Patients showed significantly higher frequencies than controls for 4 or 5 TRBV segments, among them TRBV5-6, TRBV5-1 and TRBV20-1.

Library construction relied on PCR. Reads for this sample came from an Illumina HiSeq 2500. To reduce PCR and sequencing biases, unique molecular identifiers were built into the TCR beta cDNA libraries. TCRdb applied fastp at Q25 and MiXCR to the public reads, then kept only in-frame beta chains. Rows are unified per CDR3 protein, each entry keeping the most common DNA and genes. A total of roughly 800,000 distinct CDR3 sequences appear in this sample, roughly 30% of them only once. The ten biggest clones cover roughly 0.57% of the sample. The sequenced material came from blood. These receptors all come from a girl under 18 with multiple sclerosis.

This chain uses TRBV6-2 or TRBV6-3 with TRBJ2-2; 7 bases match TRBD1. The CDR3 contains 15 residues. Germline V gene data show CDR1 as MNHEY and CDR2 as SVGEGT. After removal of 4 bases from V and 1 base from J, the junction contained 3 bases not matched to a gene. The CDR3 protein is CASSSQGENTGELFF. The CDR3 bases are TGTGCCAGCAGTTCTCAGGGGGAGAACACCGGGGAGCTGTTTTTT.

The V call is TRBV7-2, the J call TRBJ2-1, with TRBD1 matching 9 bases. Germline loops: CDR1 SGHTA, CDR2 FQGNSA. The CDR3 is made up of 15 amino acids. V was pared by 6 bases and J by 7 bases, with 10 bases of the junction left unmatched. This CDR3 reads CASRRGQGGWNEQFF. The CDR3 bases are TGTGCCAGCAGGAGGGGACAGGGTGGATGGAATGAGCAGTTCTTC.

This clonotype was observed a handful of times. The chain recombines TRBV5-4 with TRBJ2-1, with 8 bases fitting TRBD2. CDR1 is SGHNT and CDR2 is YYREEE in the germline V gene (reference sequence). V lost 2 bases, J lost 9 bases, and 13 bases stayed unmatched. The CDR3 spans 16 residues. CDR3 bases: TGTGCCAGCAGCTTTGACCCCTCGGGACTAGGCGGTGAGCAGTTCTTC. This encodes CASSFDPSGLGGEQFF.

This clonotype was found once. One end of the junction varies from germline; a read error may be responsible. CDR3 in amino acids: CAVSEGTGIEKTQYF. The CDR3 region has the DNA TGTGCCGTCAGTGAGGGGACAGGGATTGAGAAGACCCAGTACTTC. This rearrangement joins TRBV10-3 to TRBJ2-5, with 9 positions matching TRBD1. The CDR3 sequence is 15 residues long. Per the germline V gene, CDR1 is ENHRY and CDR2 is SYGVKD.

The chain recombines TRBV29-1 with TRBJ2-3; possibly TRBD2 for D (5 bases). The ends were cut back, 6 bases at V and 2 bases at J, with 18 bases in the middle. Germline assignment: CDR1 SQVTM and CDR2 ANQGSEA. The CDR3 has 15 amino acids. This CDR3 reads CSVLAHTKFTDTQYF. The DNA for the CDR3 is TGCAGCGTCCTAGCCCACACCAAATTCACAGATACGCAGTATTTT.

Only a few counts were recorded for this clonotype. The J gene is TRBJ1-1, the V gene TRBV9; possibly TRBD1 for D (6 bases). The CDR3 spans 13 residues. CDR1 and CDR2 from the germline V gene are SGDLS and YYNGEE. Trimming removed 4 bases from V and 7 bases from J, with 14 bases in between. In DNA form, the CDR3 reads TGTGCCAGCAGCCCCCCAGGGGTCATTGAAGCTTTCTTT. Protein: CASSPPGVIEAFF.

In its sample, this clonotype was seen a few times. V and J are TRBV7-9 and TRBJ1-1; D call uncertain. The germline V gene encodes CDR1 SEHNR and CDR2 FQNEAQ (reference sequence). V was clipped by 5 bases and J by 7 bases, with 11 bases between them. The CDR3 extends over 12 amino acids. CDR3 DNA sequence: TGTGCCAGCAGCCCGGGCGGCGGTGAAGCTTTCTTT. Translating gives CASSPGGGEAFF.

This clonotype was counted a few times. This chain links TRBV5-1 with TRBJ2-1; D possibly corresponds to TRBD2 (6 bases). The CDR3 loop spans 16 amino acids. V lost 2 bases and J 8 bases, leaving 20 bases between the germline ends. Germline CDR1 and CDR2: SGHRS and YFSETQ. CDR3 coding DNA: TGCGCCAGCAGCTTACCACTGAGCGGGCCTACGGATGAGCAGTTCTTC. Translation gives CASSLPLSGPTDEQFF.

This clonotype was picked up a small number of times. The chain joins TRBV4-3 to TRBJ2-5; 10 nucleotides line up with TRBD1. The V gene's germline CDR1 is LGHNA and CDR2 YSLEER. The V and J ends lost 3 bases and 5 bases, in that order; junction bases with no gene match: 6. The CDR3 has 15 residues. The CDR3 nucleotides read TGCGCCAGCAGCCACCCCGGGACAGGGGACGAGACCCAGTACTTC. Protein product: CASSHPGTGDETQYF.

V and J are TRBV7-9 and TRBJ1-2; 7 bases line up with TRBD1. The germline V gene encodes CDR1 SEHNR and CDR2 FQNEAQ (reference sequence). The V and J ends lost 1 base and 4 bases, in that order; junction bases with no gene match: 6. This CDR3 has 15 residues. CDR3 in DNA: TGTGCCAGCAGCTTAGTAGGACAGGCCCCCTATGGCTACACCTTC. Translating it yields CASSLVGQAPYGYTF.

The chain couples TRBV10-3 to TRBJ1-5; 9 bases are a match to TRBD1. There are 15 residues in the CDR3. Germline CDR1 reads ENHRY; CDR2 reads SYGVKD. The V gene end was trimmed by 8 bases and the J gene end by 7 bases; junction bases not matched to a gene: 12. Here the CDR3 reads CAIRGGQGSGQPQHF. The CDR3 coding sequence is TGTGCCATCCGGGGGGGACAGGGCTCGGGACAGCCCCAGCATTTT.

The chain joins TRBV4-3 to TRBJ1-5, with 10 bases aligning to TRBD1. There are 19 residues in the CDR3. Trimming at V came to 3 bases and at J to 5 bases, leaving 16 bases not matched to a gene. Looked up from germline, CDR1 is LGHNA and CDR2 is YSLEER. In DNA form, the CDR3 reads TGCGCCAGCAGCCAGACACCATGGGAAGGGACAGGGGATTATCAGCCCCAGCATTTT. This sequence encodes CASSQTPWEGTGDYQPQHF.

The chain couples TRBV7-2 to TRBJ2-7, with TRBD2 matching over 7 bases. This CDR3 comprises 14 residues. Germline V gene sequence: CDR1 SGHTA, CDR2 FQGNSA. The ends lost 11 bases at V and 0 bases at J; junction bases unmatched: 10. The CDR3 spells CASQGRGPSYEQYF. The CDR3 coding sequence is TGTGCCTCCCAAGGGAGGGGCCCCTCCTACGAGCAGTACTTC.

This clonotype has just a few counts. The chain combines TRBV9 with TRBJ2-3; D call uncertain. Trimming cost V 0 bases and J 0 bases, with 5 bases left between them. Germline values: CDR1 SGDLS, CDR2 YYNGEE. The CDR3 runs to 14 residues. As DNA, the CDR3 is TGTGCCAGCAGCGTAGAAGGGAGCACAGATACGCAGTATTTT. Its protein is CASSVEGSTDTQYF.